The clone carrying this T cell receptor beta chain was counted a few times. What it recognizes is unknown. This record comes from a study of beta chain features in type 1 diabetes. The study's findings and limits: Within each of all four CD4+ subsets, Type 1 diabetes patients had TCRB CDR3s that were moderately but significantly shorter.

cDNA synthesis used the whole RNA isolate, giving expressed TCRB sequences. Assay used: immunoSEQ multiplex PCR; TCRdb lists only in-frame clones, some missing. The sample lists some 250,000 clones; around 14% were seen once. This receptor was identified in a young man with type 1 diabetes. The sample was naive CD4+ T cells from blood.

The CDR3, as DNA: TGTGCCAGCAGCTGGGGGCCAAGCAGGAAGGTGGACACTGAAGCTTTCTTT. Its protein product is CASSWGPSRKVDTEAFF. This chain uses TRBV5-6 with TRBJ1-1; the D gene is possibly TRBD1 (6 bases). Germline V gives CDR1 SGHDT, CDR2 YYEEEE. The CDR3 runs to 17 residues. Trimming removed 3 bases at V and 3 bases at J, with 21 bases between. Using reference TRBV5-6 and TRBJ1-1 for the parts outside the CDR3, the full variable domain is DAGVTQSPTHLIKTRGQQVTLRCSPKSGHDTVSWYQQALGQGPQFIFQYYEEEERQRGNFPDRFSGHQFPNYSSELNVNALLLGDSALYLCASSWGPSRKVDTEAFFGQGTRLTVV.